What follows describes a single TCR beta chain. Its cognate antigen is unknown. The libraries were made with immunoSEQ version 4 in survey mode. Sequenced by immunoSEQ multiplex PCR; TCRdb stores in-frame clones only, minus some. The table lists more than 30,000 clones, 70% of them singletons. The CDR3 has 15 amino acids. Trimming left V 1 base short and J 0 bases short, with 7 bases between. Germline lookup yields CDR1 SGDLS and CDR2 YYNGEE. These data are taken from a study of persistence of HIV-infected CD4 T cells. Overall study context: Median time on suppressive ART was approximately eight years.

An overlapping HIV-1 Gag peptide pool stimulated these cells at 0.75 to 1 ug/peptide/mL. Sorting of responding CD4+ T cells relied on upregulated CD40 ligand together with CD69. Whole-study results and caveats: Bulk TCR data could not be restricted to HIV-1-infected CMV-responding cells.

Sequencing used CD4+ T cells sorted from PBMCs after approximately 19-hour stimulation, obtained from a patient who received antiretroviral therapy. This chain joins TRBV9 and TRBJ1-4, with a tentative D call TRBD1 (5 bases). The receptor was isolated from an adult man with HIV who was CMV-seropositive. The CDR3 DNA reads TGTGCCAGCAGCGTACAGGGTTCAACTAATGAAAAACTGTTTTTT. Its protein is CASSVQGSTNEKLFF. Looking up the rest from reference TRBV9 and TRBJ1-4 gives the full variable domain: DSGVTQTPKHLITATGQRVTLRCSPRSGDLSVYWYQQSLDQGLQFLIQYYNGEERAKGNILERFSAQQFPDLHSELNLSSLELGDSALYFCASSVQGSTNEKLFFGSGTQLSVL.